The next 22 T cell receptor beta chains were all read from a single sample in a study of T cell responses to AZD1222 COVID-19 vaccine. The data were produced by immunoSEQ multiplex PCR, yet TCRdb's version contains in-frame clones alone and is incomplete. Of fewer than 250,000 clones in the sample, more than 85% were seen once. The input for sequencing was peripheral blood, taken on day 0 of MenACWY control vaccination. The receptors were sampled from an adult in good health.

The chain is built from TRBV4-1 and TRBJ1-5; D remains unclear. Germline V gives CDR1 MGHRA, CDR2 YSYEKL. The CDR3 runs to 18 residues. The V gene lost 3 bases and the J gene lost 7 bases, with 25 bases spanning the gap. Written as DNA, the CDR3 is TGCGCCAGCAGCCACATCAGCCGGGCCTTTAGGATGGGCCAGCCCCAGCATTTT. This translates into CASSHISRAFRMGQPQHF.

This chain connects TRBV5-4 to TRBJ1-2, with a weak D call TRBD1 (5 bases). Germline V gives CDR1 SGHNT, CDR2 YYREEE (reference sequence). The V gene lost 7 bases and the J gene lost 4 bases, with 14 bases spanning the gap. The CDR3 consists of 13 residues. CDR3 sequence reads: CASAPGGGYGYTF. CDR3 nucleotides: TGTGCCAGCGCTCCGGGGGGAGGCTATGGCTACACCTTC.

V is TRBV30 and J is TRBJ1-1; no clear D gene. V shed 4 bases and J shed 1 base, with 13 bases lying between them. In germline, CDR1 is GTSNPN, CDR2 SVGIG (reference sequence). The CDR3 extends over 14 amino acids. This CDR3 reads CAWTPLPTNTEAFF. The CDR3 DNA follows: TGTGCCTGGACCCCACTCCCTACGAACACTGAAGCTTTCTTT.

The rearrangement links TRBV5-1 to TRBJ1-1; 7 bases line up with TRBD1. Germline CDR1 and CDR2: SGHRS and YFSETQ. The CDR3 totals 14 residues. Trimming cost V 4 bases and J 5 bases; bases outside gene matches: 8. The CDR3 DNA reads TGCGCCAGCAGCCGACAGGGTTTAAGGACTGAAGCTTTCTTT. Its translation: CASSRQGLRTEAFF.

CDR3 residues: CASTLGGRTEAFF. CDR3 nucleotide sequence: TGTGCCAGTACACTAGGAGGGCGGACTGAAGCTTTCTTT. The genes are TRBV19 and TRBJ1-1; no firm D call. From germline, CDR1 is LNHDA and CDR2 SQIVND (reference sequence). The ends were cut back, 7 bases at V and 5 bases at J, with 14 bases in the middle. This CDR3 comprises 13 residues.

J is TRBJ2-2 and V is TRBV18; 7 nucleotides line up with TRBD1. The CDR3 length is 14 residues. V gave up 5 bases and J gave up 4 bases; unmatched junction bases: 4. Germline assignment: CDR1 KGHSH and CDR2 LQKENI. The CDR3: CASSSGQSTGELFF. The CDR3 DNA follows: TGTGCCAGCTCATCGGGACAGAGCACCGGGGAGCTGTTTTTT.

The rearrangement uses TRBV6-4 and TRBJ2-1; TRBD2 agrees at 14 bases. Losses at the gene ends were 3 bases for V and 8 bases for J; bases not matched to a gene: 3. This CDR3 contains 15 residues. In germline, CDR1 is MRHNA, CDR2 SNTAGT. Here the CDR3 reads CASSEQGLAGDEQFF. As DNA, the CDR3 is TGTGCCAGCAGTGAGCAGGGACTAGCGGGGGATGAGCAGTTCTTC.

The rearrangement links TRBV19 to TRBJ1-1, with no clear D. The CDR3 totals 13 residues. Germline CDR1 reads LNHDA; CDR2 reads SQIVND (reference sequence). V was shortened by 7 bases and J by 3 bases, with 12 bases between the two germline ends. The CDR3 DNA reads TGTGCCAGTAAGTTGCGATTGGACACTGAAGCTTTCTTT. Amino acids: CASKLRLDTEAFF.

The rearrangement joins TRBV2 to TRBJ1-1, with D possibly being TRBD1 (6 bases). Looked up from germline, CDR1 is SNHLY and CDR2 is FYNNEI. This CDR3 region has 12 residues. V was clipped by 3 bases and J by 11 bases, with 13 bases between them. The CDR3 spells CASSEFTGHAFF. CDR3 nucleotides: TGTGCCAGCAGTGAGTTCACAGGGCATGCTTTCTTT.

The chain uses TRBV19 and TRBJ1-5; 7 bases match TRBD1. This CDR3 has 15 residues. Germline trimming cut 6 bases from V and 5 bases from J; bases unmatched to any gene: 10. Germline V CDR1 and CDR2: LNHDA, SQIVND (reference sequence). CDR3 sequence (DNA): TGTGCCAGTAGCGACCGGGACAGCCGCCATCAGCCCCAGCATTTT. Residues: CASSDRDSRHQPQHF.

The chain carries TRBV7-2 and TRBJ1-1; no clear D. From germline, CDR1 is SGHTA and CDR2 FQGNSA. This CDR3 spans 11 amino acids. The V end was cut by 5 bases, the J end by 7 bases, with 8 bases between. The CDR3 bases are TGTGCCAGCAGCCCGGCCTTTGAAGCTTTCTTT. Its translation is CASSPAFEAFF.

The chain employs TRBV2 and TRBJ1-2; TRBD1 matches at 8 bases. V shed 9 bases and J 5 bases; nucleotides not matched to a gene: 8. This CDR3 is built from 13 residues. Germline CDR1 and CDR2: SNHLY and FYNNEI. In DNA form, the CDR3 reads TGTGCCAGTGGCCCGGGACAGGAATATGGCTACACCTTC. It codes for CASGPGQEYGYTF.

The V and J genes are TRBV19 and TRBJ1-1; TRBD1 agrees at 7 bases. Germline CDR1 LNHDA, CDR2 SQIVND (reference sequence). Germline trimming cut 4 bases from V and 0 bases from J; bases unmatched to any gene: 2. The CDR3 has 14 amino acids. In nucleotides, the CDR3 is TGTGCCAGTAGTAAGCAGGGGGTGAACACTGAAGCTTTCTTT. Its translation is CASSKQGVNTEAFF.

This clone was seen a single time. The chain couples TRBV29-1 to TRBJ2-7; D unclear. Trimming cost V 6 bases and J 3 bases, with 12 bases left between them. The germline gives CDR1 SQVTM, CDR2 ANQGSEA. The CDR3 loop spans 12 amino acids. The CDR3 DNA reads as TGCAGCGTCCGGAATCCTGGCTACGAGCAGTACTTC. Encoded protein: CSVRNPGYEQYF.

In its sample, this clone was seen a few times. This rearrangement joins TRBV6-5 to TRBJ1-2; 9 bases match TRBD1. In germline, CDR1 is MNHEY, CDR2 SVGAGI. Unmatched junction bases numbered 8, after V lost 5 bases and J lost 7 bases. This CDR3 has 14 residues. CDR3: CASSRVGQGGGYTF. The CDR3 nucleotides read TGTGCCAGCAGTCGCGTGGGACAGGGAGGTGGCTACACCTTC.

V gene TRBV19 combines with J gene TRBJ2-5; 8 bases align to TRBD2. The junction had 9 bases not matched to a gene; V was cut back by 5 bases and J by 4 bases. Looked up from germline, CDR1 is LNHDA and CDR2 is SQIVND (reference sequence). The CDR3 runs to 15 residues. CDR3 bases: TGTGCCAGTAGTGCCCCCTCTGCGGGGGGAGAGACCCAGTACTTC. Its translation: CASSAPSAGGETQYF.

V and J are TRBV7-8 and TRBJ1-2; 9 bases line up with TRBD1. Per the germline V gene, CDR1 is SGHVS and CDR2 is FQNEAQ. Germline trimming cut 6 bases from V and 4 bases from J; bases unmatched to any gene: 3. The CDR3 is made up of 13 amino acids. As DNA, the CDR3 is TGTGCCAGCAGGAAGACAGGGGGCTATGGCTACACCTTC. Translation: CASRKTGGYGYTF. Full variable domain (remainder filled in from reference TRBV7-8 and TRBJ1-2): GAGVSQSPRYKVAKRGQDVALRCDPISGHVSLFWYQQALGQGPEFLTYFQNEAQLDKSGLPSDRFFAERPEGSVSTLKIQRTQQEDSAVYLCASRKTGGYGYTFGSGTRLTVV.

V and J are TRBV30 and TRBJ1-6; D is ambiguous. This CDR3 has 14 residues. Germline assignment: CDR1 GTSNPN and CDR2 SVGIG (reference sequence). V was trimmed by 2 bases and J by 4 bases, leaving 9 bases between them. The CDR3 protein is CAWSNGYYNSPLHF. CDR3 nucleotide sequence: TGTGCCTGGAGTAATGGCTATTATAATTCACCCCTCCACTTT.

The chain is built from TRBV30 and TRBJ1-5; 8 bases map to TRBD1. The CDR3 spans 13 residues. Germline V lookup: CDR1 GTSNPN, CDR2 SVGIG (reference sequence). J gave up 6 bases and V 5 bases, and 6 bases lay outside the gene matches. DNA for the CDR3: TGTGCCTGGCGTGGACAGGGAGGTCAGCCCCAGCATTTT. This translates into CAWRGQGGQPQHF.

V and J are TRBV6-4 and TRBJ2-3, with 9 bases fitting TRBD2. The CDR3 extends over 15 amino acids. V shed 10 bases and J 1 base; nucleotides not matched to a gene: 9. CDR1 is MRHNA and CDR2 is SNTAGT in the germline V gene. The CDR3 DNA follows: TGTGCCAACGGCATAGCGGGGGAAGGCACAGATACGCAGTATTTT. Protein product: CANGIAGEGTDTQYF.

The J gene is TRBJ2-2, the V gene TRBV9; tentative D call: TRBD2 (5 bases). V shed 1 base and J shed 2 bases, with 9 bases lying between them. Looked up from germline, CDR1 is SGDLS and CDR2 is YYNGEE. The CDR3 sequence is 15 residues long. The CDR3 nucleotides are TGTGCCAGCAGCGTACTAGCCTTCAACACCGGGGAGCTGTTTTTT. Amino acid sequence: CASSVLAFNTGELFF.

The CDR3 DNA follows: TGTGCCAGCGAGTGGGGAAGCTCCTATAATTCACCCCTCCACTTT. It yields the protein CASEWGSSYNSPLHF. V is TRBV6-5 and J is TRBJ1-6; D unresolved. V lost 8 bases, J lost 0 bases, and 11 bases lay in between. The CDR3 runs to 15 residues. CDR1 is MNHEY, CDR2 SVGAGI, per germline.